One and the same sample provided the 24 T cell receptor beta chains below, sequenced in a study of Graves' ophthalmopathy and Graves' hyperthyroidism. Amplification targeted the TCR beta CDR3 regions, with RNA transcripts as the source material. HTBI primers were used in a first-round RT-PCR, which preceded a second-round multiplex PCR. TCRdb reanalysed the multiplex PCR reads using MiXCR and keeps one entry per CDR3 protein. The top ten clones hold about 40% of a sample with almost 750,000 distinct CDR3 sequences, 35% to 50% of them seen once. Specimen: peripheral blood. The receptors derive from an adult man with Graves' ophthalmopathy.

Regarding this clonotype: Because the CDR3 is missing its conserved closing phenylalanine or tryptophan, this is likely a read error. This chain connects TRBV9 to TRBJ1-3, with 7 positions matching TRBD1. J lost 0 bases, V lost 2 bases, and 8 bases had no gene match. This CDR3 has 17 residues. CDR1 is SGDLS, CDR2 YYNGEE, per germline. CDR3 in DNA: TGTGCCAGCAGCGTTTCCTCACAGGGGAGCTCTGGAAACACCATATATTCT. This encodes CASSVSSQGSSGNTIYS.

This clonotype was picked up many times. The rearrangement uses TRBV7-9 and TRBJ2-5, with D possibly TRBD1 on 5 matching bases. CDR3 length equals 15 residues. V dropped 1 base and J dropped 5 bases, with 14 bases sitting between them. Germline V gives CDR1 SEHNR, CDR2 FQNEAQ (reference sequence). CDR3 DNA sequence: TGTGCCAGCAGCTTAGAAGTTGGGGCGCGGGAGACCCAGTACTTC. Translated, it gives CASSLEVGARETQYF.

This clonotype was recorded many times. The chain couples TRBV10-3 to TRBJ2-5; D ambiguous. This CDR3 is built from 12 residues. The V gene's germline CDR1 is ENHRY and CDR2 SYGVKD. Between the trimmed V and J ends, which lost 4 bases and 1 base, there was a span of 4 bases. CDR3 DNA sequence: TGTGCCATCAGTGGAACCCAAGAGACCCAGTACTTC. Its protein is CAISGTQETQYF.

The V gene is TRBV5-4, the J gene TRBJ2-3, with 13 bases that match TRBD2. This CDR3 is 15 amino acids long. The V gene's germline CDR1 is SGHNT and CDR2 YYREEE (reference sequence). The trim removed 5 bases at V and 4 bases at J, leaving 4 bases unmatched. This chain's CDR3 is CASSGLAGVPDTQYF. The CDR3, as DNA: TGTGCCAGCAGTGGACTAGCGGGGGTCCCAGATACGCAGTATTTT.

V is TRBV4-1 and J is TRBJ2-7, with D possibly matching TRBD2 (5 bases). V was pared by 1 base and J by 3 bases, with 13 bases between. CDR1 MGHRA and CDR2 YSYEKL come from the germline V gene. The CDR3 consists of 15 residues. For the CDR3, the DNA is TGCGCCAGCAGCCAAGTAAAGGACGGACTCTACGAGCAGTACTTC. Protein: CASSQVKDGLYEQYF.

As for this clonotype: This may be a read error, as it is one base from a much larger clone. The chain joins TRBV2 to TRBJ1-1; D uncertain. CDR3 length equals 12 residues. CDR1 and CDR2 from the germline V gene are SNHLY and FYNNEI. The germline V and J ends were trimmed by 7 bases and 11 bases, with 17 bases remaining between them. CDR3 nucleotide sequence: TGTGCCAGCACAACTGCGGTAGGGCTTGCTTTCTTT. Amino acid sequence: CASTTAVGLAFF.

This clonotype occurred many times. The chain couples TRBV2 to TRBJ2-5; D is perhaps TRBD1 (5 bases). The CDR3 is 14 amino acids. Germline loops: CDR1 SNHLY, CDR2 FYNNEI. The V gene lost 4 bases and the J gene lost 0 bases, with 9 bases spanning the gap. CDR3 sequence reads: CASSATGNQETQYF. CDR3 DNA: TGTGCCAGCAGTGCCACAGGAAACCAAGAGACCCAGTACTTC. The whole variable domain, remainder taken from reference TRBV2 and TRBJ2-5, is EPEVTQTPSHQVTQMGQEVILRCVPISNHLYFYWYRQILGQKVEFLVSFYNNEISEKSEIFDDQFSVERPDGSNFTLKIRSTKLEDSAMYFCASSATGNQETQYFGPGTRLLVL.

This clonotype has a handful of counts. V usage is TRBV7-8 and J usage is TRBJ1-2; perhaps TRBD1 as D (6 bases). Germline V gives CDR1 SGHVS, CDR2 FQNEAQ. This CDR3 contains 16 residues. The ends were cut back, 2 bases at V and 7 bases at J, with 20 bases in the middle. The chain's CDR3 is CASSLMGSAGVFGYTF. CDR3 nucleotide sequence: TGTGCCAGCAGCTTAATGGGGAGCGCAGGGGTGTTTGGCTACACCTTC. Full variable domain (remainder filled in from reference TRBV7-8 and TRBJ1-2): GAGVSQSPRYKVAKRGQDVALRCDPISGHVSLFWYQQALGQGPEFLTYFQNEAQLDKSGLPSDRFFAERPEGSVSTLKIQRTQQEDSAVYLCASSLMGSAGVFGYTFGSGTRLTVV.

The rearrangement joins TRBV10-2 to TRBJ1-1; D is perhaps TRBD1 (5 bases). The CDR3 totals 13 residues. V dropped 3 bases and J dropped 5 bases, with 10 bases sitting between them. Germline V gene lookup returns CDR1 WSHSY and CDR2 SAAADI. CDR3 amino acids: CASSDRGWTEAFF. In nucleotides, the CDR3 is TGCGCCAGCAGTGATCGGGGGTGGACTGAAGCTTTCTTT.

On this clonotype itself: A much larger clone differs from this one at a single base, so this may be a read error. Here the CDR3 DNA reads TGCAGTGCTAGATCGGAGCGGGGGCTATACGAGGAGTACTTC. Its protein is CSARSERGLYEEYF. V and J are TRBV20-1 and TRBJ2-7, with TRBD2 identical over 8 bases. From germline, CDR1 is DFQATT and CDR2 SNEGSKA (reference sequence). The CDR3 is made up of 14 amino acids.

The V and J genes are TRBV25-1 and TRBJ2-2, with D uncertain. Germline V CDR1 and CDR2: MGHDK, SYGVNS. Trimming stripped 4 bases from V and 0 bases from J, with 12 bases between. The CDR3 consists of 16 residues. This chain's CDR3 is CASSADGPANTGELFF. In nucleotides, the CDR3 is TGTGCCAGCAGTGCCGACGGCCCGGCGAACACCGGGGAGCTGTTTTTT.

This clonotype occurred a few times. The rearrangement uses TRBV19 and TRBJ2-7, with D unclear. The CDR3 runs 14 residues. The germline V gene has CDR1 LNHDA and CDR2 SQIVND (reference sequence). Trimming stripped 0 bases from V and 0 bases from J, with 6 bases between. CDR3 sequence reads: CASSIDPSSYEQYF. CDR3 nucleotides: TGTGCCAGTAGTATAGATCCTAGCTCCTACGAGCAGTACTTC.

This clonotype was detected a few times. J is TRBJ1-1 and V is TRBV12-3 or TRBV12-4; 7 nucleotides agree with TRBD1. The trim removed 5 bases at V and 1 base at J, leaving 4 bases unmatched. The CDR3 totals 14 residues. This CDR3 reads CASSPEGANTEAFF. The CDR3 region has the DNA TGTGCCAGCAGTCCCGAGGGGGCGAACACTGAAGCTTTCTTT.

V usage is TRBV20-1 and J usage is TRBJ2-5; 11 positions agree with TRBD1. This CDR3 comprises 15 residues. Germline V gene lookup returns CDR1 DFQATT and CDR2 SNEGSKA (reference sequence). V lost 3 bases and J lost 5; bases outside the gene matches: 8. The DNA of the CDR3 is TGCAGTGCTAGTATAGGGACAGGGGGGGTCGAGACCCAGTACTTC. Its translation: CSASIGTGGVETQYF.

Regarding this clonotype: A read error may explain this, as a much larger clone is one base away. The chain joins TRBV15 to TRBJ1-4, with a weak D call TRBD1 (6 bases). The CDR3 length is 15 residues. CDR1 and CDR2 (germline): LNHNV, YYDKDF (reference sequence). V lost 5 bases to trimming and J lost 8 bases, with 18 bases between them. The CDR3 protein is CATSGRTGFGEKLFF. CDR3 sequence (DNA): TGTGCCACCAGCGGAAGAACAGGGTTTGGAGAAAAACTGTTTTTT.

This clonotype appeared a few times. This chain uses TRBV3-1 with TRBJ2-5, with no clear D. The germline V gene has CDR1 LGHDT and CDR2 YNNKEL (reference sequence). V was clipped by 0 bases and J by 7 bases, with 9 bases between them. The CDR3 runs 13 residues. Here the CDR3 DNA reads TGTGCCAGCAGCCAAGATGTCCTCTTGACCCAGTACTTC. Translated: CASSQDVLLTQYF.

The chain links TRBV4-3 to TRBJ1-1; D remains unclear. Germline CDR1 is LGHNA and CDR2 is YSLEER. CDR3 length: 13 amino acids. V shed 2 bases and J shed 6 bases, with 10 bases lying between them. DNA for the CDR3: TGCGCCAGCAGCCAACAGGTCCCCGCTGAAGCTTTCTTT. This gives the protein CASSQQVPAEAFF.

This rearrangement joins TRBV6-4 to TRBJ2-6; 9 bases line up with TRBD1. Looked up from germline, CDR1 is MRHNA and CDR2 is SNTAGT. The CDR3 length is 19 residues. Trimming at V came to 5 bases and at J to 2 bases, leaving 13 bases not matched to a gene. This chain's CDR3 is CASSPSRSTGGTGANVLTF. Here the CDR3 DNA reads TGTGCCAGCAGTCCTAGCCGTTCCACAGGGGGCACTGGGGCCAACGTCCTGACTTTC.

This clonotype appeared a single time. The gene calls are TRBV2 and TRBJ2-5; 7 nucleotides agree with TRBD2. The last part of the DNA fits TRBJ2-7 better; the J call may be wrong. This CDR3 is built from 15 residues. CDR1 and CDR2 (germline): SNHLY, FYNNEI. CDR3 protein: CASSEWGLKTYEQYF. CDR3 nucleotides: TGTGCCAGCAGTGAATGGGGACTAAAAACCTACGAGCAGTACTTC.

The chain links TRBV7-3 to TRBJ2-5, with D uncertain. Trimming cost V 5 bases and J 5 bases, with 18 bases left between them. The germline V gene encodes CDR1 SGHTA and CDR2 FQGTGA. CDR3 size: 15 residues. The CDR3 bases are TGTGCCAGCAGCCAAGATAGTCCCAGAGCCGAGACCCAGTACTTC. This encodes CASSQDSPRAETQYF.

This clonotype was found many times. The gene calls are TRBV10-3 and TRBJ2-7; TRBD2 matches at 8 bases. The length of the CDR3 is 15 residues. V shed 2 bases, J shed 5 bases, and the junction held 8 bases outside the gene matches. From germline, CDR1 is ENHRY and CDR2 SYGVKD. CDR3 in DNA: TGTGCCATCAGTGAGACCGGGAGGGGGTTCGACGAGCAGTACTTC. Translating it yields CAISETGRGFDEQYF.

The genes are TRBV2 and TRBJ1-1; no clear D gene. The V gene's germline CDR1 is SNHLY and CDR2 FYNNEI. V lost 5 bases and J 1 base, leaving 11 bases between the germline ends. The CDR3 covers 14 residues. The CDR3 nucleotides are TGTGCCAGCAGTTTCGGTAGTCGGAACACTGAAGCTTTCTTT. Its translation is CASSFGSRNTEAFF.

This clonotype was observed many times. This chain joins TRBV7-9 and TRBJ2-7; the match to TRBD2 covers 9 bases. The CDR3 spans 14 residues. The V gene end was trimmed by 6 bases and the J gene end by 1 base; junction bases not matched to a gene: 4. The germline V gene encodes CDR1 SEHNR and CDR2 FQNEAQ (reference sequence). The CDR3 loop reads CASRESGRSYEQYF. The CDR3 nucleotides are TGTGCCAGCAGGGAGAGCGGGAGGTCCTACGAGCAGTACTTC. Based on the CDR3 plus reference TRBV7-9 and TRBJ2-7, the full variable domain is DTGVSQNPRHKITKRGQNVTFRCDPISEHNRLYWYRQTLGQGPEFLTYFQNEAQLEKSRLLSDRFSAERPKGSFSTLEIQRTEQGDSAMYLCASRESGRSYEQYFGPGTRLTVT.

There are many counts of this clonotype. The CDR3 sequence is CAVQGAGANVLTF. The CDR3 coding sequence is TGTGCCGTACAGGGCGCTGGGGCCAACGTCCTGACTTTC. The chain couples TRBV6-6 to TRBJ2-6; D is possibly TRBD1 (6 bases). The V gene's germline CDR1 is MNHNY and CDR2 SVGAGI (reference sequence). Trimming took 11 bases from V and 2 from J, leaving 10 bases between them. The CDR3 has 13 amino acids.